This T cell receptor beta chain was sequenced for a study of T cells in Graves' hyperthyroidism and ophthalmopathy. TCR beta CDR3 regions were amplified from RNA. The study used the HTBI primer set for a first-round RT-PCR of the TCR CDR3. TCRdb reprocessed the multiplex PCR reads with MiXCR, giving one entry per CDR3 protein. The table includes hundreds of thousands of distinct CDR3 sequences, 15% to 20% detected once. The germline V and J ends were trimmed by 4 bases and 2 bases, with 11 bases remaining between them. CDR3 length: 14 residues. In this sample, this clonotype turned up many times. The source of this sequence is a woman under 30 with Graves' hyperthyroidism. The sample taken for sequencing was blood. V usage is TRBV12-3 or TRBV12-4 and J usage is TRBJ2-5; a possible D gene is TRBD1 (6 bases). DNA of the CDR3: TGTGCCAGCAGTTGGTCAGGGGTTCAAGAGACCCAGTACTTC. This translates into CASSWSGVQETQYF.